The present T cell receptor (beta chain) was sequenced within a study of cytomegalovirus exposure and HLA in healthy donors. Study conclusions and caveats: Across HLA loci, a later analysis found differing TCR association rates, with DRB1 most and HLA-C fewest. HLA restriction was apparent for most CMV-associated TCR beta chains in a later analysis.

V was pared by 3 bases and J by 10 bases, with 12 bases between. This CDR3 spans 12 amino acids. The germline V gene has CDR1 ENHRY and CDR2 SYGVKD. With 60 Vbeta and 13 Jbeta primers, the PCR was carried out. Only in-frame clones appear in the TCRdb table, and some are missing; sequencing was by immunoSEQ multiplex PCR. The sample contains roughly 120,000 clones, about 80% of which appear only once. A word on this clone: Its antigen is unknown.

The sequence came from a man between 40 and 49 years old in good health and CMV-seronegative. This chain uses TRBV10-3 with TRBJ1-1; a weak D match, TRBD1 (6 bases). Sequenced material: PBMCs. CDR3 in DNA: TGTGCCATCAGTGAAGACAGGTTAGGAGCTTTCTTT. Translating gives CAISEDRLGAFF.